This T cell receptor (beta chain) was recorded in a study of glioma-infiltrating T cells after dendritic cell vaccination. About the research overall: Treatment, given 2003 to 2012, was autologous tumor lysate-pulsed dendritic cell vaccination. At biweekly intervals, patients got three intradermal dendritic cell vaccine injections.

The germline CDR1 and CDR2 sequences are SGHAT and FQNNGV. This CDR3 region has 16 residues. The V and J ends lost 2 bases and 7 bases, in that order; junction bases with no gene match: 6. The PCR used 60 V beta and 13 J beta primers. Clones were read by immunoSEQ multiplex PCR, and TCRdb kept only the in-frame ones, dropping some. This table holds around 72,000 clones, 81% found once. Sequencing was performed on blood, taken before dendritic cell vaccination. This chain connects TRBV11-2 to TRBJ2-1; 12 positions match TRBD2. The origin of this receptor is a human donor with glioblastoma. CDR3 in DNA: TGTGCCAGCAGCTTATACGCTAGCGGGGGGGTAAATGAGCAGTTCTTC. This codes for CASSLYASGGVNEQFF.